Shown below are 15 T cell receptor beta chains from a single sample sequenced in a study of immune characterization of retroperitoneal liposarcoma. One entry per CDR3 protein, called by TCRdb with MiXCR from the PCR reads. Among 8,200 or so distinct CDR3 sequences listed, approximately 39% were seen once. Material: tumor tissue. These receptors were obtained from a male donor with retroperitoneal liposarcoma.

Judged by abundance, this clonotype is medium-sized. The CDR3, as DNA: TGTGCCAGCAGATTGCGGTTTGACACCGGGGAGCTGTTTTTT. Translated: CASRLRFDTGELFF. The chain joins TRBV6-1 to TRBJ2-2; D is unclear. Trimming stripped 6 bases from V and 3 bases from J, with 11 bases between. This CDR3 has 14 amino acids. In germline, CDR1 is MNHNS, CDR2 SASEGT.

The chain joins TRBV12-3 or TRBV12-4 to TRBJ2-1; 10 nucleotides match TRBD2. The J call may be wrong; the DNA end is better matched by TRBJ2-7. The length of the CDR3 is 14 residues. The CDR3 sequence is CASSFTGTSDEQYF. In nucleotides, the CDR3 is TGTGCCAGCAGTTTCACAGGGACTAGCGATGAGCAGTACTTC.

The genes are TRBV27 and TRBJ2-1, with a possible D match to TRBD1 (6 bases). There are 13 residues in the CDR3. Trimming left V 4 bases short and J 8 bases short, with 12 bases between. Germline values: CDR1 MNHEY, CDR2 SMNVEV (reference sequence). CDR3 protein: CASSWGEGDEQFF. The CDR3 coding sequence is TGTGCCAGCAGTTGGGGCGAGGGGGATGAGCAGTTCTTC.

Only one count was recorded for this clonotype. CDR3 DNA: TGTGCCAGCAGTCCGGACCTGGAAACCCAGTACTTC. Translating it yields CASSPDLETQYF. The chain carries TRBV6-2 or TRBV6-3 and TRBJ2-1; D uncertain. The DNA end is more similar to TRBJ2-5, so the J call may be wrong. Germline V gene data show CDR1 as MNHEY and CDR2 as SVGEGT. This CDR3 is built from 12 residues.

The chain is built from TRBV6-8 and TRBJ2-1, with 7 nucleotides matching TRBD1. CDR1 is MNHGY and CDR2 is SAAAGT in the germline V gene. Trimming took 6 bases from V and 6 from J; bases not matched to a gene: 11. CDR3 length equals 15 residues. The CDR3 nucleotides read TGTGCCAGCAGGGGCGCTACAGGGGTGGGCAATGAGCAGTTCTTC. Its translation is CASRGATGVGNEQFF.

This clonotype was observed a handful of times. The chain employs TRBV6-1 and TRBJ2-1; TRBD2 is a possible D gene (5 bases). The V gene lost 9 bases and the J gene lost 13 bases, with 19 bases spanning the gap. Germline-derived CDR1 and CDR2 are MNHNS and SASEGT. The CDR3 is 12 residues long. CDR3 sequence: CASGRVQETQFF. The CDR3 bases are TGTGCCAGTGGGCGGGTACAAGAGACCCAGTTCTTC.

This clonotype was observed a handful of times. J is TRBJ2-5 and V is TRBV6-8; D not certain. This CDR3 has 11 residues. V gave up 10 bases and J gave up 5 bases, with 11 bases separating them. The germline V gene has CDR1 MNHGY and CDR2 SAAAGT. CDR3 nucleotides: TGTGCCACCCATTTGTTGGAGACCCAGTACTTC. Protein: CATHLLETQYF.

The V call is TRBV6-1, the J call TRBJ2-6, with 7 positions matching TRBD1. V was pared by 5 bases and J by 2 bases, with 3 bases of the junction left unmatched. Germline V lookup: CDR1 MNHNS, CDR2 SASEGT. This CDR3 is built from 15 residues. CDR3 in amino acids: CASSSGTAGANVLTF. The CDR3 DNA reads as TGTGCCAGCAGTTCCGGGACAGCTGGGGCCAACGTCCTGACTTTC.

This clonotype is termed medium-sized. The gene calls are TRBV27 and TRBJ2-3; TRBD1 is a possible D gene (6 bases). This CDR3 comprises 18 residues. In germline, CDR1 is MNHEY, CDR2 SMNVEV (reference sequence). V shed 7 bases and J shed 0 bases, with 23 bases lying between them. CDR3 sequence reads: CASIPAPVGQMSTDTQYF. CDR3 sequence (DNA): TGTGCCAGCATCCCCGCCCCGGTCGGACAGATGAGCACAGATACGCAGTATTTT.

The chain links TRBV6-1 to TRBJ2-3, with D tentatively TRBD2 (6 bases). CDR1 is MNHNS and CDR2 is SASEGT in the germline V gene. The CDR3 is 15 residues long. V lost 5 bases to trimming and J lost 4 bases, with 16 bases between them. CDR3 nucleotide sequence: TGTGCCAGCAGTTATGTTGCGGGACGGGCAGATACGCAGTATTTT. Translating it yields CASSYVAGRADTQYF.

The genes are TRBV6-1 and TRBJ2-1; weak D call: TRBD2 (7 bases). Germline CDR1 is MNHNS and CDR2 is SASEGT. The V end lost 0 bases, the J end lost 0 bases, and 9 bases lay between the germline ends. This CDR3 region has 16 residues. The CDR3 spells CASSEAGGGSYNEQFF. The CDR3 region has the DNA TGTGCCAGCAGTGAAGCGGGAGGGGGCTCCTACAATGAGCAGTTCTTC.

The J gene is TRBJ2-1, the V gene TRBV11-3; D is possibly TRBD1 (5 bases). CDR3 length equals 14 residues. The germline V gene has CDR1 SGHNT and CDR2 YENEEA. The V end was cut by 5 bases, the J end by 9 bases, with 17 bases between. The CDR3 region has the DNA TGTGCCAGCAGCCTGGCCCCAGGGAATGTTGAGCAGTTCTTC. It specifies CASSLAPGNVEQFF.

The CDR3 here is CASSAIGGPSGELFF. The DNA for the CDR3 is TGCGCCAGCAGTGCTATAGGAGGGCCTTCCGGGGAGCTGTTTTTT. The chain couples TRBV10-1 to TRBJ2-2, with a possible D match to TRBD2 (6 bases). The germline V and J ends were trimmed by 4 bases and 6 bases, with 15 bases remaining between them. The CDR3 runs to 15 residues. The germline CDR1 and CDR2 sequences are WNHNN and SYGVQD (reference sequence).

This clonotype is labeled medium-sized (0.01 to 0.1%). The CDR3 DNA reads TGTGCCGGAACACAGGGAGCGGGCGGGAATTCACCCCTCCACTTT. This gives the protein CAGTQGAGGNSPLHF. This chain uses TRBV6-1 with TRBJ1-6; a weak D match, TRBD1 (6 bases). The germline V gene has CDR1 MNHNS and CDR2 SASEGT. The CDR3 length is 15 residues. V was pared by 11 bases and J by 7 bases, with 21 bases between.

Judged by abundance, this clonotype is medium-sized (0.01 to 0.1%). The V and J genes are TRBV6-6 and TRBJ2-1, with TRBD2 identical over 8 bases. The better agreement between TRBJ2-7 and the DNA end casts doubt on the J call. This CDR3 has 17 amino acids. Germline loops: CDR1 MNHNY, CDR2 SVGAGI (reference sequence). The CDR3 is CASSYSTPGRGGYEQYF. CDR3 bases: TGTGCCAGCAGTTACTCGACCCCGGGCCGGGGGGGCTACGAGCAGTACTTC.